Below, 19 T cell receptor beta chains from the same sample are listed, as sequenced in a study of blood T cell repertoires in COVID-19. The table came from immunoSEQ multiplex PCR; TCRdb's copy has only in-frame clones and leaves some out. The sample lists 30,000 to 35,000 clones; almost 90% were seen once. Sequencing input: peripheral blood. These receptors originate from a woman in her 70s with active COVID-19.

This clone was observed a single time. The rearrangement joins TRBV7-2 to TRBJ2-5; a weak D match, TRBD2 (7 bases). V was pared by 7 bases and J by 4 bases, with 16 bases between. This CDR3 is built from 14 residues. The germline CDR1 and CDR2 sequences are SGHTA and FQGNSA. CDR3 nucleotide sequence: TGTGCCAGCACCCCCCGGGGGGCCGCAGAGACCCAGTACTTC. This gives the protein CASTPRGAAETQYF.

The rearrangement links TRBV5-1 to TRBJ2-6, with a tentative D call TRBD1 (5 bases). V was clipped by 4 bases and J by 0 bases, with 11 bases between them. Germline V gene sequence: CDR1 SGHRS, CDR2 YFSETQ. The CDR3 length is 16 residues. CDR3: CASSPFQGSGANVLTF. In DNA form, the CDR3 reads TGCGCCAGCAGCCCCTTTCAGGGCTCTGGGGCCAACGTCCTGACTTTC.

Details on this clone: Its ends do not fully match the called genes, so a read error is possible. This chain links TRBV19 with TRBJ1-1; the match to TRBD1 covers 10 bases. Germline V gene data show CDR1 as LNHDA and CDR2 as SQIVND (reference sequence). The CDR3 extends over 15 amino acids. This chain's CDR3 is CASIGTGEGNAEAFF. The CDR3 DNA follows: TGTGCCAGTATCGGGACAGGGGAAGGGAACGCTGAAGCTTTCTTT.

J is TRBJ2-2 and V is TRBV6-5, with a possible D match to TRBD1 (7 bases). Looked up from germline, CDR1 is MNHEY and CDR2 is SVGAGI. V gave up 7 bases and J gave up 6 bases, with 18 bases separating them. CDR3 length: 15 amino acids. The CDR3 DNA reads as TGTGCCAGCAATCCCTCAGGGGGGCTGCCCGGGGAGCTGTTTTTT. Its translation: CASNPSGGLPGELFF.

The chain combines TRBV28 with TRBJ1-5; TRBD1 is a possible D gene (6 bases). Germline V gives CDR1 MDHEN, CDR2 SYDVKM. V was cut by 3 bases and J by 9 bases, with 21 bases left in between. CDR3 length equals 16 residues. The CDR3 sequence is CASSLPRDTGSLPQHF. Here the CDR3 DNA reads TGTGCCAGCAGTTTGCCTCGGGACACAGGGTCGCTGCCCCAGCATTTT.

This clone came up once. J is TRBJ2-3 and V is TRBV7-7, with D possibly matching TRBD1 (5 bases). CDR3 size: 15 residues. Germline V lookup: CDR1 SSHAT, CDR2 FNYEAQ (reference sequence). The V end was cut by 1 base, the J end by 0 bases, with 8 bases between. CDR3 region: CASSLGDSSTDTQYF. CDR3 nucleotide sequence: TGTGCCAGCAGCTTAGGCGACAGTAGCACAGATACGCAGTATTTT. Variable domain in full (rest from reference TRBV7-7 and TRBJ2-3): GAGVSQSPRYKVTKRGQDVTLRCDPISSHATLYWYQQALGQGPEFLTYFNYEAQPDKSGLPSDRFSAERPEGSISTLTIQRTEQRDSAMYRCASSLGDSSTDTQYFGPGTRLTVL.

The chain links TRBV10-3 to TRBJ1-2; D is uncertain. The V end lost 3 bases, the J end lost 4 bases, and 12 bases lay between the germline ends. Germline CDR1 reads ENHRY; CDR2 reads SYGVKD. The CDR3 covers 14 residues. CDR3 coding DNA: TGTGCCATCAGTGACCCGGGATTGGTCTATGGCTACACCTTC. As protein: CAISDPGLVYGYTF.

The V and J genes are TRBV5-1 and TRBJ1-3; D might be TRBD1 (5 bases). V was shortened by 0 bases and J by 1 base, with 8 bases between the two germline ends. Germline loops: CDR1 SGHRS, CDR2 YFSETQ. This CDR3 contains 15 residues. The CDR3: CASSLGSGSGNTIYF. DNA of the CDR3: TGCGCCAGCAGCTTGGGTTCAGGGTCTGGAAACACCATATATTTT.

This clone was detected only a few times. The CDR3 region is CASSPGGVGDEQFF. The CDR3 bases are TGCGCCAGCAGCCCCGGGGGTGTGGGCGATGAGCAGTTCTTC. The chain combines TRBV5-1 with TRBJ2-1, with D maybe TRBD2 (6 bases). The V gene's germline CDR1 is SGHRS and CDR2 YFSETQ. The CDR3 covers 14 residues. V lost 4 bases to trimming and J lost 8 bases, with 16 bases between them.

The chain is built from TRBV5-5 and TRBJ2-1; 8 bases are a match to TRBD2. Germline assignment: CDR1 SGHKS and CDR2 YYEKEE (reference sequence). The CDR3 spans 15 residues. The ends lost 0 bases at V and 7 bases at J; junction bases unmatched: 6. For the CDR3, the DNA is TGTGCCAGCAGCTTGGTAGTAGCGGGGCTGAATGAGCAGTTCTTC. Its translation is CASSLVVAGLNEQFF.

V is TRBV11-2 and J is TRBJ2-2; 10 bases line up with TRBD1. Germline trimming cut 6 bases from V and 6 bases from J; bases unmatched to any gene: 10. The CDR3 has 16 amino acids. Germline CDR1 reads SGHAT; CDR2 reads FQNNGV. CDR3 coding DNA: TGTGCCAGCAGACCCCAGGACAGGGGGGAAGCCGGGGAGCTGTTTTTT. It codes for CASRPQDRGEAGELFF.

V and J are TRBV2 and TRBJ1-6; TRBD1 might be the D (6 bases). This CDR3 is 18 amino acids long. Germline CDR1 SNHLY, CDR2 FYNNEI. V was shortened by 7 bases and J by 7 bases, with 26 bases between the two germline ends. CDR3 protein: CASNTSPPGHQGNSPLHF. CDR3 in DNA: TGTGCCAGCAACACATCACCGCCGGGACACCAAGGAAATTCACCCCTCCACTTT.

The chain carries TRBV4-2 and TRBJ1-1; possibly TRBD1 for D (5 bases). The CDR3 covers 15 residues. The germline V gene encodes CDR1 LGHNA and CDR2 YNFKEQ. The V end was cut by 0 bases, the J end by 1 base, with 9 bases between. The CDR3 spells CASSQEFRGNTEAFF. Here the CDR3 DNA reads TGTGCCAGCAGCCAAGAGTTTAGGGGGAACACTGAAGCTTTCTTT.

The rearrangement links TRBV27 to TRBJ2-7; weak D call: TRBD2 (6 bases). Trimming took off 6 bases at V and 3 bases at J, with 12 bases between the two ends. The CDR3 runs to 13 residues. Germline lookup yields CDR1 MNHEY and CDR2 SMNVEV (reference sequence). CDR3 loop: CASSLGLNYEQYF. Written as DNA, the CDR3 is TGTGCCAGCAGCCTGGGACTGAACTACGAGCAGTACTTC.

The genes are TRBV7-9 and TRBJ1-6, with 12 bases matching TRBD1. With V trimmed by 5 bases and J by 14 bases, 7 bases remained unmatched. Germline values: CDR1 SEHNR, CDR2 FQNEAQ (reference sequence). CDR3 size: 14 residues. The CDR3 DNA reads TGTGCCAGCAGCCAGGGACAGGGGGCGGTGGCCCTCCACTTT. As protein: CASSQGQGAVALHF.

This clone appeared a single time. CDR3 sequence reads: CASRADRSSSYNEQFF. CDR3 coding DNA: TGTGCCAGCAGAGCCGACAGGTCGAGCTCCTACAATGAGCAGTTCTTC. The chain joins TRBV2 to TRBJ2-1, with D possibly being TRBD1 (6 bases). The CDR3 runs to 16 residues. CDR1 and CDR2 from the germline V gene are SNHLY and FYNNEI. V was cut by 6 bases and J by 0 bases, with 15 bases left in between.

The genes are TRBV7-8 and TRBJ2-5; no firm D call. The CDR3 spans 13 residues. V was cut by 1 base and J by 1 base, with 4 bases left in between. Germline V CDR1 and CDR2: SGHVS, FQNEAQ. This CDR3 reads CASSLVLQETQYF. In DNA, the CDR3 is TGTGCCAGCAGCTTAGTCCTCCAAGAGACCCAGTACTTC.

V is TRBV7-9 and J is TRBJ2-1, with D possibly matching TRBD2 (6 bases). Deletions cut 5 bases from V and 9 bases from J, with 17 bases between. Germline V CDR1 and CDR2: SEHNR, FQNEAQ (reference sequence). There are 14 residues in the CDR3. The CDR3 DNA sequence: TGTGCCAGCAGCCGTCTGATGGGGCGGGGTGAGCAGTTCTTC. Translating gives CASSRLMGRGEQFF.

The J gene is TRBJ2-1, the V gene TRBV3-1 (or the pseudogene TRBV3-2); 8 bases align to TRBD2. Germline V gene sequence: CDR1 LGHDT, CDR2 YNNKEL (reference sequence). This CDR3 region has 16 residues. With V trimmed by 1 base and J by 5 bases, 7 bases remained unmatched. CDR3 sequence (DNA): TGTGCCAGCAGCCAAGGCCCACAGCGGGGGAACAATGAGCAGTTCTTC. Residues: CASSQGPQRGNNEQFF.